This T cell receptor beta chain comes out of a study of CD8 T cells in ankylosing spondylitis (dated by TCRdb to about 2017). Notes on the research overall: The study profiled T cell receptor beta repertoires in healthy donors and ankylosing spondylitis patients to find disease-linked TCR variants. The whole study cohort included some 100 healthy donors and around 24 ankylosing spondylitis patients. Peripheral blood samples were taken, and synovial fluid was additionally collected from ankylosing spondylitis patients. Overall results and qualifications from the work: The disease-linked clones were reported to be significantly enriched in matched synovial fluid samples from ankylosing spondylitis patients. Some motif variants had previously been reported in the synovial fluid and blood of reactive arthritis patients, which suggests shared mechanisms of disease initiation. The disease-linked clones had a CD8+ phenotype and were found at relatively low frequencies in peripheral blood. Blood from ankylosing spondylitis patients appeared to be characterized by a TCR beta motif made up of 8 or 9 highly homologous amino acid variants.

CDR1 and CDR2, per the germline V gene (reference sequence), are SEHNR and FQNEAQ. Relative to germline, V is 5 bases shorter and J is 6 bases shorter, with 13 bases between their ends. The CDR3 holds 14 amino acids from the cysteine to the phenylalanine. Only the CDR3 part of the read is kept: 42 bases, read in frame from the first base. The instrument given in TCRdb is Illumina HiSeq 2500. TCR beta libraries were prepared by quantitative 5'-RACE with molecular barcodes. In the authors' own workflow: A new computational method, built on a probabilistic model of VDJ rearrangement, was used to identify disease-linked TCR variants. TCRdb reworked the public reads: Q25 trimming with fastp, MiXCR clone assembly, productive beta chains retained. Identical CDR3 protein sequences are pooled into one entry, listed with their most common genes and DNA. TCRdb assigned the V and J calls; the authors' analysis was not used. Across this sample there are about 250,000 distinct CDR3 sequences, with more than 25% seen only once. Of the sample, around 4% falls within the top ten clones.

A word on this clonotype: Its antigen is not yet known. No clone much larger than this one lies a single base away; base qualities are absent.

The specimen sequenced was blood, either unsorted or a sorted T cell fraction (not recorded which). The rearranged chain carries TRBV7-9 and TRBJ1-4; possibly the D gene is TRBD1, per 6 matching bases. This clonotype originated in a male donor with ankylosing spondylitis or in good health (not recorded which). The DNA sequence reads TGTGCCAGCAGCCGATGGGGGGCTGATGAAAAACTGTTTTTT. Its protein is CASSRWGADEKLFF.